This record concerns one T cell receptor beta chain sequence. What it recognizes is unknown. Mouse names are used for the genes. The CDR3 extends 4 residues past the end of the read, so its final part is completed from the germline J gene. V shed 4 bases and J 2 bases; nucleotides not matched to a gene: 4. The CDR3 is 15 amino acids. Germline V gives CDR1 SGHDT, CDR2 FRDEAV. This record belongs to a study of CD8+ T cells in alopecia areata. Across the study: Transfer of skin from approximately 6-13-month-old C3H/HeJ graft donors with spontaneous alopecia was made to roughly 7-11-week-old female C3H/HeJ mice. The study's findings and limits: Patients displayed less clarity in TCR sharing than mice, a finding possibly related to HLA. Normal scalp showed lower clonality than lesional scalp, especially alopecia totalis/universalis. Resident alphabeta T-cell populations of normal skin are likewise subject to sequencing in scalp samples.

After pooling, cutaneous lymph node cells were sorted with CD4, CD8alpha, NKG2D, NKG2ACE and other markers. The sequencing template was cDNA reverse transcribed from extracted RNA. Produced via immunoSEQ multiplex PCR; TCRdb's table is partial and in-frame only. This set yields around 300,000 clones and no singletons; the top ten hold 1.2%. The chain combines TRBV14 with TRBJ2-5, with TRBD1 matching over 10 bases. The clonotype was recovered from a C3H/HeJ mouse with alopecia areata. Strain haplotype (MHC): H2-k. Specimen: CD4+ T cells sorted from a lymph node. The CDR3 DNA, read in part, is TGTGCCAGCAGTCGACAGGGGGCGAGCCAAGAC. Its protein is CASSRQGASQD. The whole CDR3 sequence reads CASSRQGASQDTQYF.